The source of this T cell receptor beta chain is a study of CXCR3-negative and CXCR3-positive naive CD8 T cells. The study, taken as a whole, reports: The TRB CDR3s that CXCR3-positive naive cells carried were more hydrophobic than those of CXCR3-negative naive cells.

Regarding this clonotype: Its antigen is not identified.

Preparation of TRB cDNA libraries relied on 5' RACE carrying UMI labels. TCRdb re-called the 5' RACE reads, yielding one record per CDR3 amino acid sequence without DNA. The sample's table shows about 89,000 distinct CDR3 sequences. The TCR originated in a human donor in good health. Some clones in this sample may be carry-over from other donors' samples. The sequenced material came from naive CXCR3+ CD8+ T cells from blood. This sample's subset: CD45RO-CCR7+CD27+CD95- naive CD8+ T cells expressing CXCR3 (TNR3+).

The CDR3 reads CASRSRLTNEKLFF. This rearrangement joins TRBV12-3 or TRBV12-4 to TRBJ1-4. The CDR3 covers 14 residues.